These 8 T cell receptor beta chains were all obtained from the same sample, sequenced in a study of TIL therapy for anti-PD-1-resistant metastatic lung cancer. Time point noted: pre-treatment sample, taken before nivolumab and TIL therapy. Pleural nodules or supraclavicular lymph nodes made up most of the excised metastases sampled. This was the immunoSEQ v3 assay. Sequencing was performed with immunoSEQ multiplex PCR; in TCRdb, only in-frame clones are kept and a portion is missing. This table holds roughly 92,000 clones, 55% to 75% found once. Specimen: tumor tissue, collected at baseline. These receptors were collected from a person aged 25 to 85 with non-small cell lung cancer.

The chain employs TRBV4-1 and TRBJ1-5; no clear D gene. Germline V CDR1 and CDR2: MGHRA, YSYEKL. V was trimmed by 4 bases and J by 1 base, leaving 8 bases between them. The CDR3 spans 14 residues. The CDR3 spells CASSPGRSNQPQHF. The CDR3 coding sequence is TGCGCCAGCAGCCCCGGACGGAGCAATCAGCCCCAGCATTTT.

The genes are TRBV7-3 and TRBJ2-1; 11 bases align to TRBD2. The CDR3 spans 18 residues. Germline V gene lookup returns CDR1 SGHTA and CDR2 FQGTGA. J gave up 0 bases and V 5 bases, and 9 bases lay outside the gene matches. The CDR3 protein is CASSPSGTSGISYNEQFF. The CDR3 DNA is TGTGCCAGCAGCCCGTCGGGGACTAGCGGTATCTCCTACAATGAGCAGTTCTTC.

The chain links TRBV27 to TRBJ2-1; TRBD2 aligns across 11 bases. The CDR3 is 16 amino acids. CDR1 is MNHEY and CDR2 is SMNVEV in the germline V gene (reference sequence). The V segment lost 6 bases and the J segment 8 bases; nucleotides outside the gene matches: 12. CDR3 bases: TGTGCCAGCAGCCGCATAGCGGGAGGGCCTTCGGATGAGCAGTTCTTC. This codes for CASSRIAGGPSDEQFF.

The chain uses TRBV29-1 and TRBJ2-5; no firm D call. The germline V gene encodes CDR1 SQVTM and CDR2 ANQGSEA. V was clipped by 3 bases and J by 9 bases, with 8 bases between them. CDR3 size: 10 residues. Here the CDR3 DNA reads TGCAGCGTTGATGCCCCGGCCCAGTACTTC. This sequence encodes CSVDAPAQYF.

This chain links TRBV6-5 with TRBJ2-5; 7 positions agree with TRBD1. The CDR3 consists of 12 residues. CDR1 and CDR2 from the germline V gene are MNHEY and SVGAGI. V was pared by 8 bases and J by 9 bases, with 9 bases of the junction left unmatched. The DNA of the CDR3 is TGTGCCAGCCTCGGACAGGTTGGGGCCCAGTACTTC. Its translation is CASLGQVGAQYF.

The gene calls are TRBV27 and TRBJ2-7, with D maybe TRBD2 (5 bases). Germline V gene lookup returns CDR1 MNHEY and CDR2 SMNVEV (reference sequence). This CDR3 contains 12 residues. Trimming stripped 2 bases from V and 3 bases from J, with 5 bases between. CDR3 DNA sequence: TGTGCCAGCAGTTTAGAGGGCTACGAGCAGTACTTC. Residues: CASSLEGYEQYF.

J is TRBJ1-3 and V is TRBV25-1; weak D call: TRBD1 (6 bases). V was clipped by 6 bases and J by 2 bases, with 17 bases between them. CDR3 size: 16 residues. Germline CDR1 is MGHDK and CDR2 is SYGVNS. The CDR3 DNA sequence: TGTGCCAGCAGGGACGTTTTAGGGGGAACTGGAAACACCATATATTTT. This codes for CASRDVLGGTGNTIYF.

The chain joins TRBV9 to TRBJ2-3; D is ambiguous. This CDR3 has 13 residues. Germline CDR1 SGDLS, CDR2 YYNGEE. V was clipped by 0 bases and J by 10 bases, with 12 bases between them. The CDR3 sequence: CASSVVDSLPQYF. As DNA, the CDR3 is TGTGCCAGCAGCGTAGTAGACTCTCTCCCGCAGTATTTT.